These 12 T cell receptor beta chains came from one sample sequenced in a study of human T cells and chemical hapten exposure. Time point denoted: pre-sensitization, week 0. Treatment reported: therapeutic diphenylcyclopropenone sensitization with weekly scalp DPC. MiXCR, run by TCRdb on the RACE reads, gives a single entry per CDR3 protein. The data contain more than 250,000 distinct CDR3 sequences, approximately 8.6% of them singletons. The material was whole blood, obtained in connection with sensitization to the hapten diphenylcyclopropenone (DPC). These TCRs come from a middle-aged woman with alopecia areata. Some clones in this sample may be carry-over from other donors' samples.

This clonotype was detected only a few times. The chain recombines TRBV7-9 with TRBJ1-2; D is uncertain. Trimming took off 6 bases at V and 4 bases at J, with 12 bases between the two ends. The CDR3 runs 13 residues. Germline-derived CDR1 and CDR2 are SEHNR and FQNEAQ (reference sequence). CDR3 sequence reads: CASSLLDAYGYTF. CDR3 bases: TGTGCCAGCAGTTTGTTGGACGCCTATGGCTACACCTTC.

The rearrangement uses TRBV27 and TRBJ2-3; TRBD2 might be the D (8 bases). The CDR3 is made up of 15 amino acids. Trimming pared 5 bases from V and 1 base from J, leaving 13 bases between. The germline CDR1 and CDR2 sequences are MNHEY and SMNVEV (reference sequence). The CDR3 loop is CASSLSGTGTDTQYF. Here the CDR3 DNA reads TGTGCCAGCAGTCTTAGCGGGACAGGCACAGATACGCAGTATTTT.

A few counts support this clonotype. V is TRBV6-5 and J is TRBJ1-1; possibly TRBD1 for D (6 bases). The CDR3 covers 14 residues. V dropped 6 bases and J dropped 1 base, with 12 bases sitting between them. Germline V gene data show CDR1 as MNHEY and CDR2 as SVGAGI. As DNA, the CDR3 is TGTGCCAGCAGGCTACAGGGTTCGAACACTGAAGCTTTCTTT. Translated: CASRLQGSNTEAFF.

The gene calls are TRBV27 and TRBJ1-5; no clear D gene. The CDR3 covers 14 residues. The V and J ends lost 3 bases and 4 bases respectively, with 10 bases between them. CDR1 is MNHEY and CDR2 is SMNVEV in the germline V gene (reference sequence). In nucleotides, the CDR3 is TGTGCCAGCAGTTTTAACGCTGGGAATCAGCCCCAGCATTTT. This translates into CASSFNAGNQPQHF.

In this sample, this clonotype turned up a few times. The V and J genes are TRBV25-1 and TRBJ2-1, with D maybe TRBD2 (6 bases). CDR1 is MGHDK and CDR2 is SYGVNS in the germline V gene. Trimming shortened V by 4 bases and J by 2 bases, and 12 bases separated the two germline ends. The length of the CDR3 is 15 residues. CDR3 in DNA: TGTGCCAGCAGTGGGCTAAGGGAGGCCTACAATGAGCAGTTCTTC. Amino acid sequence: CASSGLREAYNEQFF.

The chain uses TRBV29-1 and TRBJ2-3, with unresolved D. Germline V lookup: CDR1 SQVTM, CDR2 ANQGSEA. The CDR3 runs to 13 residues. Trimming took off 6 bases at V and 3 bases at J, with 13 bases between the two ends. For the CDR3, the DNA is TGCAGCGTCCACACAGTTACTACAGATACGCAGTATTTT. Protein product: CSVHTVTTDTQYF.

This clonotype came up a few times. The V and J genes are TRBV5-1 and TRBJ2-1, with TRBD2 identical over 12 bases. Germline CDR1 is SGHRS and CDR2 is YFSETQ. J gave up 5 bases and V 7 bases, and 4 bases lay outside the gene matches. The length of the CDR3 is 14 residues. The CDR3 DNA reads as TGCGCCAGCCACCGACTAGCGGGAGACAATGAGCAGTTCTTC. Translation: CASHRLAGDNEQFF.

This clonotype was detected only a few times. The chain combines TRBV6-1 with TRBJ1-1; D remains ambiguous. The CDR3 has 13 residues. The V gene's germline CDR1 is MNHNS and CDR2 SASEGT. V was pared by 2 bases and J by 0 bases, with 4 bases between. The DNA for the CDR3 is TGTGCCAGCAGTGAATACCTGAACACTGAAGCTTTCTTT. This gives the protein CASSEYLNTEAFF.

This clonotype has more than one count but fewer than ten. The chain combines TRBV5-5 with TRBJ2-7; D is unresolved. The CDR3 spans 14 residues. Germline CDR1 reads SGHKS; CDR2 reads YYEKEE (reference sequence). Trimming removed 0 bases from V and 0 bases from J, with 7 bases in between. Here the CDR3 reads CASSLVQVSYEQYF. DNA for the CDR3: TGTGCCAGCAGCTTGGTTCAGGTCTCCTACGAGCAGTACTTC.

The V and J genes are TRBV4-3 and TRBJ2-7; 10 bases align to TRBD2. V was clipped by 0 bases and J by 2 bases; unmatched bases: 1. Germline CDR1 LGHNA, CDR2 YSLEER. The CDR3 runs to 15 residues. The CDR3: CASSQDLAGAYEQYF. DNA of the CDR3: TGCGCCAGCAGCCAAGATCTAGCGGGAGCCTACGAGCAGTACTTC.

This clonotype was detected a few times. The V and J genes are TRBV9 and TRBJ2-6, with TRBD1 as a possible D gene (5 bases). The CDR3 is 17 amino acids. Trimming left V 5 bases short and J 1 base short, with 16 bases between. CDR1 is SGDLS, CDR2 YYNGEE, per germline. CDR3 nucleotides: TGTGCCAGCAGTCCTGATGACAGACGATCTGGGGCCAACGTCCTGACTTTC. It specifies CASSPDDRRSGANVLTF.

The chain links TRBV2 to TRBJ2-3; maybe TRBD1 (6 bases). Germline CDR1 reads SNHLY; CDR2 reads FYNNEI. The CDR3 contains 17 residues. V was clipped by 6 bases and J by 0 bases, with 19 bases between them. As DNA, the CDR3 is TGTGCCAGCAGGAGGGACATAAGTTCAGCTAGCACAGATACGCAGTATTTT. It specifies CASRRDISSASTDTQYF.